The next 26 T cell receptor beta chains were all read from a single sample in a study of shared clonotypes between healthy human individuals. Data came from immunoSEQ multiplex PCR; TCRdb stores just in-frame clones and leaves some out. The sample lists approximately 810,000 clones; around 93% were seen once. Naive CD8 cells lacked CD45RO and underwent positive selection for CCR7, leaving out terminally differentiated effector memory CD45RA+ cells. The sequencing input was naive CD8+ T cells sorted from blood. The receptors derive from a man aged 30-40 years in good health.

The chain recombines TRBV23-1 with TRBJ2-7; no reliable D call. TRBV23-1 falls under the ORF class, with uncertain function. The CDR3 is 15 residues long. V lost 0 bases to trimming and J lost 2 bases, with 11 bases between them. CDR3 region: CASSQSSTLTYEQYF. The DNA of the CDR3 is TGCGCCAGCAGTCAATCTAGTACGTTAACCTACGAGCAGTACTTC.

V and J are TRBV9 and TRBJ2-1, with TRBD2 matching over 10 bases. CDR1 and CDR2 (germline): SGDLS, YYNGEE. There are 15 residues in the CDR3. Trimming at V came to 3 bases and at J to 4 bases, leaving 4 bases not matched to a gene. DNA for the CDR3: TGTGCCAGCAGCGGAATAGCGGGAGGTTACAATGAGCAGTTCTTC. Encoded protein: CASSGIAGGYNEQFF.

The chain has TRBV6-5 and TRBJ1-4; possible D gene TRBD1, 6 bases. Trimming left V 5 bases short and J 11 bases short, with 9 bases between. This CDR3 contains 11 residues. Germline V lookup: CDR1 MNHEY, CDR2 SVGAGI. The CDR3 spells CASSATGKLFF. The DNA for the CDR3 is TGTGCCAGCAGTGCCACAGGGAAACTGTTTTTT.

The CDR3 protein is CAISESEAHEQYF. DNA of the CDR3: TGTGCCATCAGTGAGTCGGAGGCCCACGAGCAGTACTTC. The V gene is TRBV10-3, the J gene TRBJ2-7, with D possibly being TRBD2 (5 bases). With 0 bases removed from V and 5 bases from J, the gap between germline ends came to 8 bases. Germline CDR1 ENHRY, CDR2 SYGVKD. The CDR3 runs to 13 residues.

Remarks on this clone: Other DNA sequences within the sample encode an identical CDR3. The V gene is TRBV2, the J gene TRBJ2-3; 7 bases are a match to TRBD1. Per germline, CDR1 SNHLY and CDR2 FYNNEI. The ends lost 3 bases at V and 0 bases at J; junction bases unmatched: 0. The CDR3 has 14 amino acids. The CDR3: CASSDRGSTDTQYF. The CDR3 DNA follows: TGTGCCAGCAGTGACAGGGGGAGCACAGATACGCAGTATTTT.

The chain uses TRBV7-3 and TRBJ2-1; 14 bases map to TRBD2. The CDR3 has 19 amino acids. CDR1 is SGHTA and CDR2 is FQGTGA in the germline V gene. The V and J ends lost 5 bases and 3 bases, in that order; junction bases with no gene match: 12. CDR3 DNA: TGTGCCAGCAGCCCCCGCGGGACTAGCGGGAGTGCTATCTACAATGAGCAGTTCTTC. This translates into CASSPRGTSGSAIYNEQFF.

The V gene is TRBV7-2, the J gene TRBJ2-1; 10 bases are a match to TRBD2. This CDR3 comprises 13 residues. Germline CDR1 SGHTA, CDR2 FQGNSA. The V and J ends lost 9 bases and 6 bases, in that order; junction bases with no gene match: 5. CDR3 sequence reads: CASFSGRSNEQFF. In nucleotides, the CDR3 is TGTGCCAGTTTTAGCGGGAGGTCCAATGAGCAGTTCTTC.

CDR3 loop: CASSLWGSQETQYF. The CDR3 nucleotides are TGCGCCAGCAGCTTGTGGGGCAGCCAAGAGACCCAGTACTTC. The J gene is TRBJ2-5, the V gene TRBV5-1, with D perhaps TRBD1 (5 bases). Germline-derived CDR1 and CDR2 are SGHRS and YFSETQ. The CDR3 runs to 14 residues. V shed 1 base and J shed 1 base, with 8 bases lying between them.

CDR3: CASSYSRDRGYNEQFF. In nucleotides, the CDR3 is TGTGCCAGCAGTTACTCCCGGGACAGGGGATACAATGAGCAGTTCTTC. This chain uses TRBV6-5 with TRBJ2-1; TRBD1 matches 10 bases. In germline, CDR1 is MNHEY, CDR2 SVGAGI. V dropped 0 bases and J dropped 4; count of bases not matched to a gene: 3. The CDR3 consists of 16 residues.

V usage is TRBV6-6 and J usage is TRBJ2-2, with no clear D. V was trimmed by 2 bases and J by 8 bases, leaving 6 bases between them. CDR1 is MNHNY and CDR2 is SVGAGI in the germline V gene (reference sequence). The CDR3 is 12 residues long. CDR3 coding DNA: TGTGCCAGCAGTTACCAAGATGGGGAGCTGTTTTTT. Protein sequence: CASSYQDGELFF.

The chain joins TRBV15 to TRBJ1-3; maybe TRBD1 (5 bases). Germline V gives CDR1 LNHNV, CDR2 YYDKDF (reference sequence). V lost 0 bases and J lost 3, with 9 bases in between. This CDR3 region has 15 residues. Written as DNA, the CDR3 is TGTGCCACCAGCAGAGAAAGGGGCTTTGGAAACACCATATATTTT. Translation gives CATSRERGFGNTIYF.

The chain is built from TRBV7-6 and TRBJ2-1; 7 bases line up with TRBD1. Trimming at V came to 1 base and at J to 1 base, leaving 1 base not matched to a gene. CDR1 and CDR2 from the germline V gene are SGHVS and FNYEAQ. The CDR3 sequence is 15 residues long. The CDR3 here is CASSLGQGSYNEQFF. The CDR3 DNA is TGTGCCAGCAGCTTAGGACAGGGATCCTACAATGAGCAGTTCTTC.

This clone has just a few counts. This chain connects TRBV2 to TRBJ1-2; D is undetermined. Germline V gene sequence: CDR1 SNHLY, CDR2 FYNNEI. The V and J ends lost 1 base and 4 bases respectively, with 7 bases between them. The CDR3 runs 13 residues. The CDR3 spells CASSEEGPYGYTF. The CDR3 nucleotides read TGTGCCAGCAGTGAAGAAGGGCCCTATGGCTACACCTTC.

The V and J genes are TRBV14 and TRBJ1-3; 10 bases map to TRBD1. The CDR3 has 15 residues. Germline V gene data show CDR1 as SGHDN and CDR2 as FVKESK. Trimming removed 6 bases from V and 1 base from J; junction bases left unmatched: 3. The CDR3 coding sequence is TGTGCCAGCAGGCGGACAGGGGGTTCTGGAAACACCATATATTTT. It is translated as CASRRTGGSGNTIYF. Variable domain in full (rest from reference TRBV14 and TRBJ1-3): EAGVTQFPSHSVIEKGQTVTLRCDPISGHDNLYWYRRVMGKEIKFLLHFVKESKQDESGMPNNRFLAERTGGTYSTLKVQPAELEDSGVYFCASRRTGGSGNTIYFGEGSWLTVV.

To note about this clone: The sample carries other DNA sequences with the same CDR3. The chain combines TRBV27 with TRBJ2-1; D possibly corresponds to TRBD2 (7 bases). In germline, CDR1 is MNHEY, CDR2 SMNVEV (reference sequence). V dropped 6 bases and J dropped 0 bases, with 12 bases sitting between them. The CDR3 has 15 amino acids. The CDR3 DNA is TGTGCCAGCAGGAGCGGGACAAGCTCCTACAATGAGCAGTTCTTC. It encodes CASRSGTSSYNEQFF.

The V and J genes are TRBV29-1 and TRBJ2-1; TRBD1 is a possible D gene (6 bases). Germline-derived CDR1 and CDR2 are SQVTM and ANQGSEA. CDR3 length: 13 amino acids. V lost 5 bases, J lost 5 bases, and 13 bases lay in between. The CDR3 region is CSVHQGIHNEQFF. For the CDR3, the DNA is TGCAGCGTTCACCAGGGGATACACAATGAGCAGTTCTTC.

This chain uses TRBV30 with TRBJ1-1; D uncertain. The CDR3 runs 11 residues. V lost 5 bases to trimming and J lost 7 bases, with 11 bases between them. Germline V lookup: CDR1 GTSNPN, CDR2 SVGIG (reference sequence). CDR3 region: CAWASEIEAFF. The CDR3 region has the DNA TGTGCCTGGGCCTCGGAGATTGAAGCTTTCTTT.

J is TRBJ2-3 and V is TRBV25-1, with TRBD2 as a possible D gene (5 bases). This CDR3 region has 13 residues. Germline CDR1 and CDR2: MGHDK and SYGVNS. V was clipped by 3 bases and J by 5 bases, with 9 bases between them. The CDR3: CASSDFGRDTQYF. CDR3 sequence (DNA): TGTGCCAGCAGTGACTTTGGGAGAGATACGCAGTATTTT.

The J gene is TRBJ1-5, the V gene TRBV7-6; 8 nucleotides match TRBD1. V gave up 5 bases and J gave up 2 bases; unmatched junction bases: 2. Per the germline V gene, CDR1 is SGHVS and CDR2 is FNYEAQ. This CDR3 is built from 14 residues. The CDR3 DNA follows: TGTGCCAGCAGCGCAGGGGGCGGCAATCAGCCCCAGCATTTT. It yields the protein CASSAGGGNQPQHF.

The chain combines TRBV7-2 with TRBJ1-2; D ambiguous. The CDR3 has 15 amino acids. V shed 1 base and J shed 0 bases, with 9 bases lying between them. CDR1 SGHTA and CDR2 FQGNSA come from the germline V gene. The DNA for the CDR3 is TGTGCCAGCAGCTTAGATCCGGGAGCTAACTATGGCTACACCTTC. Amino acids: CASSLDPGANYGYTF.

The chain links TRBV27 to TRBJ1-4; D is possibly TRBD1 (6 bases). The CDR3 contains 14 residues. V was clipped by 7 bases and J by 3 bases, with 12 bases between them. The V gene's germline CDR1 is MNHEY and CDR2 SMNVEV (reference sequence). CDR3 sequence: CASTSGQANEKLFF. The DNA for the CDR3 is TGTGCCAGCACCTCGGGACAAGCTAATGAAAAACTGTTTTTT. Together with reference TRBV27 and TRBJ1-4, the CDR3 gives the full variable domain: EAQVTQNPRYLITVTGKKLTVTCSQNMNHEYMSWYRQDPGLGLRQIYYSMNVEVTDKGDVPEGYKVSRKEKRNFPLILESPSPNQTSLYFCASTSGQANEKLFFGSGTQLSVL.

V usage is TRBV2 and J usage is TRBJ2-7; tentatively, D is TRBD2 (6 bases). This CDR3 contains 14 residues. V was shortened by 7 bases and J by 7 bases, with 20 bases between the two germline ends. In germline, CDR1 is SNHLY, CDR2 FYNNEI. As DNA, the CDR3 is TGTGCCAGCATTACGGGTGGGCTAGCGAGGGAGCAGTACTTC. Encoded protein: CASITGGLAREQYF.

The V and J genes are TRBV6-5 and TRBJ1-4; D not resolved. The CDR3 extends over 14 amino acids. Trimming shortened V by 6 bases and J by 8 bases, and 16 bases separated the two germline ends. The germline gives CDR1 MNHEY, CDR2 SVGAGI. The chain's CDR3 is CASSREENWEKLFF. The CDR3 bases are TGTGCCAGCAGCCGGGAGGAAAATTGGGAAAAACTGTTTTTT.

CDR3 nucleotide sequence: TGTGCCAGCAGTTACTCATCGACAGCGAACACTGAAGCTTTCTTT. Its translation is CASSYSSTANTEAFF. The rearrangement uses TRBV6-5 and TRBJ1-1, with D possibly TRBD1 on 5 matching bases. Trimming cost V 0 bases and J 1 base, with 9 bases left between them. CDR1 MNHEY and CDR2 SVGAGI come from the germline V gene. The CDR3 extends over 15 amino acids.

This rearrangement joins TRBV6-6 to TRBJ2-7; D gene uncertain. Germline V gene lookup returns CDR1 MNHNY and CDR2 SVGAGI (reference sequence). CDR3 length: 13 residues. Trimming stripped 0 bases from V and 3 bases from J, with 6 bases between. CDR3 DNA: TGTGCCAGCAGTTACTCCATTTTCTACGAGCAGTACTTC. Its protein is CASSYSIFYEQYF.

The V and J genes are TRBV7-9 and TRBJ2-7; tentative D call: TRBD2 (6 bases). CDR1 is SEHNR and CDR2 is FQNEAQ in the germline V gene (reference sequence). CDR3 length equals 13 residues. Deletions cut 5 bases from V and 5 bases from J, with 13 bases between. The CDR3 here is CASSLGGEDEQYF. CDR3 nucleotides: TGTGCCAGCAGCCTCGGAGGGGAGGACGAGCAGTACTTC.